This TCR beta chain was documented in a study of cytomegalovirus exposure and HLA in healthy donors. The CDR3 extends over 15 amino acids. Germline V gives CDR1 SQVTM, CDR2 ANQGSEA. Trimming removed 6 bases from V and 1 base from J; junction bases left unmatched: 11. General study findings and limits: Reported performance of the classifier showed diagnosis of cytomegalovirus status with high specificity and sensitivity. According to an earlier analysis, most TCR beta V segments yielded productive rearrangements about 90% or about 30% of the time.

This donor's CMV serostatus is unrecorded. This PCR relied on a set of 60 Vbeta primers and 13 Jbeta primers. Original handling: Approximately 11 million shared chains were among around 80 million unique TCR beta chains counted in a later analysis. Repertoires were generated with immunoSEQ multiplex PCR, while TCRdb's copy carries only in-frame clones and drops some. That table is the source of V, J and clone size, and D and trimming were worked out from the DNA. Among about 130,000 clones listed, about 78% were seen once. In the case of this clone: Its antigen remains unidentified.

This TCR was recovered from a human donor in good health. What was sequenced was PBMCs. The chain uses TRBV29-1 and TRBJ1-1; 7 bases match TRBD1. CDR3 in DNA: TGCAGCGTCAGGATAGGGGGCCAGTCGAACACTGAAGCTTTCTTT. Translation gives CSVRIGGQSNTEAFF.